A single sample is the source of the 32 T cell receptor beta chains below, sequenced in a study of regulatory T cells in long-lasting Graves disease. Researchers made TCR beta libraries by using iRepertoire HTBI primers and running Arm-PCR on CDR3 regions. Each CDR3 protein gets one entry after TCRdb re-called the multiplex PCR reads with MiXCR. The table has roughly 220,000 distinct CDR3 sequences, about 18% seen once. Time point meaning: newly diagnosed GD, antithyroid drugs for less than 3 months. The TCR library was made from RNA extracted from PBMCs. The starting material was peripheral blood mononuclear cells (PBMCs), obtained at new diagnosis, from a patient treated with antithyroid drugs. The origin of the receptors is a female donor with Graves disease.

This clonotype was observed many times. The chain carries TRBV6-2 or TRBV6-3 and TRBJ1-2, with 7 bases identical to TRBD1. The V segment lost 7 bases and the J segment 5 bases; nucleotides outside the gene matches: 10. The CDR3 is made up of 14 amino acids. The V gene's germline CDR1 is MNHEY and CDR2 SVGEGT. The CDR3, as DNA: TGTGCCAGCAAAAAAACAGGGACAGCTTATGGCTACACCTTC. This sequence encodes CASKKTGTAYGYTF.

This clonotype was seen at least ten times. The chain employs TRBV19 and TRBJ1-2; TRBD1 matches at 8 bases. Germline assignment: CDR1 LNHDA and CDR2 SQIVND (reference sequence). V lost 3 bases to trimming and J lost 0 bases; unmatched junction nucleotides: 12. The CDR3 runs 18 residues. CDR3 loop: CASSIPQGASSTNYGYTF. In nucleotides, the CDR3 is TGTGCCAGTAGTATCCCCCAGGGGGCGAGTTCTACTAACTATGGCTACACCTTC.

This clonotype was seen many times. The chain has TRBV30 and TRBJ2-1; 8 positions match TRBD2. The CDR3 spans 14 residues. With V trimmed by 5 bases and J by 4 bases, 7 bases remained unmatched. In germline, CDR1 is GTSNPN, CDR2 SVGIG (reference sequence). The DNA of the CDR3 is TGTGCCTGGGCAGGGACTAGGAAATACAATGAGCAGTTCTTC. Translation: CAWAGTRKYNEQFF. Based on the CDR3 plus reference TRBV30 and TRBJ2-1, the full variable domain is SQTIHQWPATLVQPVGSPLSLECTVEGTSNPNLYWYRQAAGRGLQLLFYSVGIGQISSEVPQNLSASRPQDRQFILSSKKLLLSDSGFYLCAWAGTRKYNEQFFGPGTRLTVL.

This clonotype was counted many times. The J gene is TRBJ1-1, the V gene TRBV28, with D maybe TRBD1 (5 bases). Germline-derived CDR1 and CDR2 are MDHEN and SYDVKM. The CDR3 runs to 13 residues. V dropped 4 bases and J dropped 7 bases, with 13 bases sitting between them. CDR3 residues: CASSYYPGSEAFF. The CDR3 nucleotides read TGTGCCAGCAGTTACTACCCAGGGAGTGAAGCTTTCTTT.

This clonotype was counted only a few times. This likely reflects a read error, since a far larger clone is one base away. CDR3 DNA: TGTGCCAGCAGCTCAATTCAGGGCGGGGAGCAGTACTTC. This sequence encodes CASSSIQGGEQYF. The chain uses TRBV7-2 and TRBJ2-7; either TRBD1 or TRBD2 may fit D (5 bases each). This CDR3 is built from 13 residues. Trimming cost V 4 bases and J 7 bases, with 14 bases left between them. Germline lookup yields CDR1 SGHTA and CDR2 FQGNSA.

In its sample, this clonotype was seen a few times. The chain uses TRBV4-1 and TRBJ2-1, with 13 positions matching TRBD2. Germline CDR1 reads MGHRA; CDR2 reads YSYEKL. The CDR3 contains 17 residues. The junction had 10 bases not matched to a gene; V was cut back by 4 bases and J by 7 bases. The CDR3 loop reads CASSPRTSGSMWNEQFF. The CDR3, as DNA: TGCGCCAGCAGCCCACGGACTAGCGGGAGCATGTGGAATGAGCAGTTCTTC.

This clonotype was observed a handful of times. The V and J genes are TRBV5-4 and TRBJ2-1; TRBD2 matches at 8 bases. The CDR3 runs 16 residues. V shed 0 bases, J shed 4 bases, and the junction held 6 bases outside the gene matches. Germline V gives CDR1 SGHNT, CDR2 YYREEE (reference sequence). The DNA for the CDR3 is TGTGCCAGCAGCTTGGCGGGAGGGCGGATGTACAATGAGCAGTTCTTC. This translates into CASSLAGGRMYNEQFF.

There are many counts of this clonotype. The chain carries TRBV4-1 and TRBJ2-5; 8 bases are shared with TRBD2. V dropped 1 base and J dropped 3; count of bases not matched to a gene: 7. There are 16 residues in the CDR3. From germline, CDR1 is MGHRA and CDR2 YSYEKL. The CDR3 spells CASSQGRGGFKETQYF. CDR3 DNA sequence: TGCGCCAGCAGCCAAGGGCGCGGGGGGTTCAAAGAGACCCAGTACTTC.

In this sample, this clonotype turned up many times. The CDR3 sequence is CASSRFDPMNTEAFF. CDR3 DNA: TGTGCCAGTAGTCGTTTTGACCCCATGAACACTGAAGCTTTCTTT. The chain has TRBV19 and TRBJ1-1; no clear D gene. The CDR3 extends over 15 amino acids. Germline V gene data show CDR1 as LNHDA and CDR2 as SQIVND (reference sequence). Trimming pared 5 bases from V and 0 bases from J, leaving 13 bases between.

This clonotype was counted at least ten times. This sequence joins TRBV10-3 and TRBJ1-5; D remains unclear. Germline-derived CDR1 and CDR2 are ENHRY and SYGVKD. V was clipped by 11 bases and J by 5 bases, with 19 bases between them. This CDR3 contains 14 residues. CDR3 coding DNA: TGTGCCTCCAACCACGGGCCATTATATCAGCCCCAGCATTTT. Protein: CASNHGPLYQPQHF.

This clonotype was observed many times. This chain joins TRBV28 and TRBJ2-3, with 9 positions matching TRBD2. Germline CDR1 is MDHEN and CDR2 is SYDVKM. The V gene end was trimmed by 4 bases and the J gene end by 3 bases; junction bases not matched to a gene: 5. The CDR3 contains 15 residues. The DNA for the CDR3 is TGTGCCAGCAGTTCCCCCGGACTAGCGACAGATACGCAGTATTTT. Its translation: CASSSPGLATDTQYF.

This clonotype showed up many times. The rearrangement uses TRBV2 and TRBJ2-5; D remains unclear. The V end was cut by 8 bases, the J end by 4 bases, with 11 bases between. The CDR3 has 12 residues. Germline CDR1 is SNHLY and CDR2 is FYNNEI. The CDR3 is CASGKFVETQYF. The CDR3 bases are TGTGCCAGCGGCAAGTTTGTAGAGACCCAGTACTTC.

There are many counts of this clonotype. This sequence joins TRBV13 and TRBJ2-7; D may be TRBD2 (6 bases). The V end lost 3 bases, the J end lost 2 bases, and 11 bases lay between the germline ends. This CDR3 contains 14 residues. CDR1 is PRHDT and CDR2 is FYEKMQ in the germline V gene (reference sequence). This CDR3 reads CASSFVPGAYEQYF. CDR3 coding DNA: TGTGCCAGCAGCTTTGTTCCGGGGGCCTACGAGCAGTACTTC.

This clonotype has a count of ten or more. The rearrangement links TRBV10-3 to TRBJ1-1, with D perhaps TRBD1 (6 bases). Trimming left V 3 bases short and J 0 bases short, with 11 bases between. CDR1 is ENHRY, CDR2 SYGVKD, per germline. The CDR3 contains 15 residues. This chain's CDR3 is CAISDLTGLNTEAFF. The CDR3 region has the DNA TGTGCCATCAGTGATCTGACAGGTTTGAACACTGAAGCTTTCTTT.

Notes on this clonotype: With a much larger clone just one base away, this may be a read error. V gene TRBV9 combines with J gene TRBJ1-4, with a weak D call TRBD1 (5 bases). CDR1 and CDR2 (germline): SGDLS, YYNGEE. The CDR3 is made up of 14 amino acids. As DNA, the CDR3 is TGTGCCAGCACCCAAGGGGCGCGAGGTGAAAAACCGTTTTTT. It codes for CASTQGARGEKPFF.

About this clonotype: With only one base between it and a far larger clone, this is likely a read error. The rearrangement uses TRBV5-5 and TRBJ1-2; D unclear. Germline CDR1 reads SGHKS; CDR2 reads YYEKEE (reference sequence). The CDR3 sequence is 16 residues long. CDR3 residues: CANSLGRGRQYYGYTF. Here the CDR3 DNA reads TGTGCCAACAGCTTAGGCCGCGGGCGTCAATACTATGGCTACACCTTC.

The V and J genes are TRBV10-3 and TRBJ1-1; tentatively, D is TRBD1 (5 bases). Per germline, CDR1 ENHRY and CDR2 SYGVKD. The CDR3 contains 12 residues. The V end lost 4 bases, the J end lost 9 bases, and 12 bases lay between the germline ends. CDR3 amino acids: CAISVGGGKAFF. The CDR3, as DNA: TGTGCCATCAGTGTGGGGGGAGGGAAAGCTTTCTTT.

This clonotype was seen repeatedly, ten times or more. This sequence joins TRBV6-2 or TRBV6-3 and TRBJ1-1; no reliable D call. The V gene's germline CDR1 is MNHEY and CDR2 SVGEGT. This CDR3 contains 13 residues. V lost 5 bases and J lost 1, with 8 bases in between. The CDR3 protein is CASSTQENTEAFF. CDR3 DNA: TGTGCCAGCAGTACTCAGGAGAACACTGAAGCTTTCTTT.

In its sample, this clonotype was seen a few times. The chain carries TRBV11-3 and TRBJ2-2; D perhaps matches TRBD2 (6 bases). Germline CDR1 SGHNT, CDR2 YENEEA. The V gene lost 3 bases and the J gene lost 5 bases, with 10 bases spanning the gap. The CDR3 extends over 14 amino acids. The CDR3 spells CASSFSGVTGELFF. The CDR3 region has the DNA TGTGCCAGCAGCTTTTCGGGGGTAACCGGGGAGCTGTTTTTT.

This clonotype has ten or more counts. The rearrangement links TRBV20-1 to TRBJ2-1; TRBD2 matches at 8 bases. CDR3 size: 13 residues. J lost 4 bases, V lost 4 bases, and 3 bases had no gene match. Germline V lookup: CDR1 DFQATT, CDR2 SNEGSKA (reference sequence). CDR3 loop: CSATPGGYNEQFF. The DNA of the CDR3 is TGCAGTGCTACTCCGGGAGGGTACAATGAGCAGTTCTTC.

This clonotype was detected ten times or more. V usage is TRBV24-1 and J usage is TRBJ2-3; TRBD1 matches at 10 bases. The germline CDR1 and CDR2 sequences are KGHDR and SFDVKD. The CDR3 loop spans 16 amino acids. After removal of 2 bases from V and 5 bases from J, the junction contained 6 bases not matched to a gene. The CDR3 sequence is CATSDSGTGAKDTQYF. The CDR3 DNA reads TGTGCCACCAGTGATTCCGGGACAGGGGCGAAAGATACGCAGTATTTT.

The chain employs TRBV4-1 and TRBJ2-6; D is undetermined. The V gene lost 2 bases and the J gene lost 4 bases, with 15 bases spanning the gap. This CDR3 has 17 amino acids. Germline V lookup: CDR1 MGHRA, CDR2 YSYEKL. For the CDR3, the DNA is TGCGCCAGCAGCCAACTAAGATCACTGGCCGGGGCCAACGTCCTGACTTTC. It specifies CASSQLRSLAGANVLTF.

Ten or more counts support this clonotype. This chain joins TRBV11-3 and TRBJ2-3; maybe TRBD2 (6 bases). V was pared by 4 bases and J by 1 base, with 15 bases between. The CDR3 has 16 residues. CDR1 SGHNT and CDR2 YENEEA come from the germline V gene. CDR3 nucleotide sequence: TGTGCCAGCAGCTGGGGCCGGGAGTTGGGCACAGATACGCAGTATTTT. Its protein product is CASSWGRELGTDTQYF.

This clonotype was seen at least ten times. The gene calls are TRBV4-1 and TRBJ2-1, with 12 bases identical to TRBD1. Per germline, CDR1 MGHRA and CDR2 YSYEKL. V lost 6 bases and J lost 5; bases outside the gene matches: 5. CDR3 size: 15 residues. The CDR3 sequence is CASSSGTGGNNEQFF. DNA of the CDR3: TGCGCCAGCAGTTCCGGGACAGGGGGCAACAATGAGCAGTTCTTC.

This clonotype showed up many times. The chain recombines TRBV7-2 with TRBJ2-1, with a tentative D call TRBD1 (6 bases). Deletions cut 2 bases from V and 5 bases from J, with 7 bases between. Germline CDR1 and CDR2: SGHTA and FQGNSA. This CDR3 contains 13 residues. In nucleotides, the CDR3 is TGTGCCAGCAGCTTAACAGGGAACAATGAGCAGTTCTTC. It codes for CASSLTGNNEQFF. The whole variable domain, filled in from reference TRBV7-2 and TRBJ2-1, reads GAGVSQSPSNKVTEKGKDVELRCDPISGHTALYWYRQSLGQGLEFLIYFQGNSAPDKSGLPSDRFSAERTGGSVSTLTIQRTQQEDSAVYLCASSLTGNNEQFFGPGTRLTVL.

This clonotype was counted many times. V gene TRBV7-2 combines with J gene TRBJ2-2; no definite D call. V dropped 1 base and J dropped 4 bases, with 13 bases sitting between them. Germline V CDR1 and CDR2: SGHTA, FQGNSA. This CDR3 has 16 amino acids. This CDR3 reads CASSLVGPKLTGELFF. The CDR3 coding sequence is TGTGCCAGCAGCTTAGTAGGCCCTAAACTCACCGGGGAGCTGTTTTTT.

At least ten counts were recorded for this clonotype. The gene calls are TRBV12-3 or TRBV12-4 and TRBJ1-4, with 8 bases identical to TRBD1. This CDR3 is built from 15 residues. V was clipped by 7 bases and J by 8 bases; unmatched bases: 12. The CDR3 nucleotides read TGTGCCAGCAACCTCGGACAGGGTGTGGAGGAAAAACTGTTTTTT. It codes for CASNLGQGVEEKLFF.

V gene TRBV7-2 combines with J gene TRBJ2-5; D gene unclear. Germline V gives CDR1 SGHTA, CDR2 FQGNSA. The V end was cut by 0 bases, the J end by 5 bases, with 10 bases between. This CDR3 is 14 amino acids long. In nucleotides, the CDR3 is TGTGCCAGCAGCTTAGCAGGAACGGGTGAGACCCAGTACTTC. This sequence encodes CASSLAGTGETQYF.

This clonotype occurred many times. The genes are TRBV28 and TRBJ2-1, with 10 bases lining up with TRBD1. Germline CDR1 reads MDHEN; CDR2 reads SYDVKM. The trim removed 7 bases at V and 7 bases at J, leaving 16 bases unmatched. The CDR3 sequence is 17 residues long. CDR3 nucleotides: TGTGCCAGCACCTATTATTTGACAGGGGGCTTACTTAATGAGCAGTTCTTC. It specifies CASTYYLTGGLLNEQFF. The full variable domain, in which reference TRBV28 and TRBJ2-1 provide the parts outside the CDR3, is DVKVTQSSRYLVKRTGEKVFLECVQDMDHENMFWYRQDPGLGLRLIYFSYDVKMKEKGDIPEGYSVSREKKERFSLILESASTNQTSMYLCASTYYLTGGLLNEQFFGPGTRLTVL.

For this clonotype: This may be a read error, as it is one base from a much larger clone. The gene calls are TRBV20-1 and TRBJ2-7; D call uncertain. Per germline, CDR1 DFQATT and CDR2 SNEGSKA (reference sequence). Between the trimmed V and J ends, which lost 1 base and 7 bases, there was a span of 20 bases. CDR3 size: 15 residues. This CDR3 is CSARGLGPWLNEQYF. CDR3 nucleotides: TGCAGTGCTAGAGGGTTAGGCCCCTGGCTCAATGAGCAGTACTTC.

A note on this clonotype: A much bigger clone sits one base away, suggesting this may be a read error. V and J are TRBV7-9 and TRBJ2-5; TRBD2 is a possible D gene (5 bases). Germline V lookup: CDR1 SEHNR, CDR2 FQNEAQ (reference sequence). The CDR3 extends over 12 amino acids. The CDR3, as DNA: TGTGCCGGCAGCTTAGCGCAGGAGACCCAGTACTTC. It translates to CAGSLAQETQYF.

This clonotype was counted only a few times. The rearrangement uses TRBV7-2 and TRBJ2-7, with 9 bases fitting TRBD2. The germline gives CDR1 SGHTA, CDR2 FQGNSA. The CDR3 spans 14 residues. Trimming removed 4 bases from V and 3 bases from J; junction bases left unmatched: 4. The CDR3, as DNA: TGTGCCAGCAGCTCAGCAGCGGGAGGCTACGAGCAGTACTTC. This gives the protein CASSSAAGGYEQYF.